The sample holds a few counts of the clone carrying this TCR beta chain. Its specificity is not known. The germline V gene has CDR1 MNHNY and CDR2 SVGAGI (reference sequence). CDR3 length: 13 residues. V lost 7 bases and J 2 bases, leaving 11 bases between the germline ends. This record belongs to a study of response to subunit inactivated influenza vaccine. Whole-study findings and limits: Authors suggested seasonal influenza vaccinations each recruit few new T cells.

One entry per CDR3 protein, called by TCRdb with MiXCR from the RT-PCR reads. The table has fewer than 750,000 distinct CDR3 sequences, less than 15% seen once; the top ten hold 11%. This sequence was found in a man between 45 and 60 years old who received an inactivated influenza vaccine. The sequenced sample was PBMCs from blood, obtained about 12 days after vaccination. The V call is TRBV6-6, the J call TRBJ2-5, with D maybe TRBD1 (7 bases). The CDR3 sequence: CASTRGEQETQYF. In DNA form, the CDR3 reads TGTGCCAGCACCAGGGGGGAGCAAGAGACCCAGTACTTC.